This TCR beta chain was sequenced for a study of blood T cell repertoires in COVID-19. Study-wide context: From the United States, Italy and Spain came samples of acute and convalescent COVID-19. T cells, B-cell-depleted T cells, or PBMCs provided the cDNA or gDNA that served as material.

Germline CDR1 SGHVS, CDR2 FQNEAQ. CDR3 length: 13 residues. V was cut by 1 base and J by 5 bases, with 6 bases left in between. In the authors' workflow: Reference gene primers were amplified, and this amplification served to estimate nucleated cell counts. Method: immunoSEQ multiplex PCR; TCRdb's copy keeps in-frame clones and lacks some. The DNA was the basis for D and trimming; V, J and clone size are from that table. The sample records fewer than 200,000 clones, roughly 80% being singletons. This chain uses TRBV7-8 with TRBJ1-5; D not certain. Sequencing used peripheral blood. The sequence was collected from a woman between 65 and 79 years old with acute or convalescent COVID-19. Here the CDR3 reads CASSLGRDQPQHF. CDR3 DNA sequence: TGTGCCAGCAGCTTAGGGAGGGATCAGCCCCAGCATTTT.